The 7 T cell receptor beta chains below were found in one sample sequenced in a study of blood T cells in healthy people across ages. Primers used in a second PCR of about 7 to 12 cycles were a sample-barcoded 5' primer and a J-beta primer mix. TCRdb analysed the 5' RACE reads with MiXCR anew, one entry per CDR3 protein. The data show around 1,700,000 distinct CDR3 sequences, 28% seen once. Material for sequencing was blood. Receptor source: a woman aged 25 to 45 in good health.

This clonotype has ten or more counts. The rearrangement links TRBV6-6 to TRBJ2-7; 7 positions agree with TRBD2. Germline V lookup: CDR1 MNHNY, CDR2 SVGAGI (reference sequence). The CDR3 totals 15 residues. Unmatched junction bases numbered 10, after V lost 6 bases and J lost 2 bases. The CDR3 is CASRGGFKGTYEQYF. The CDR3 DNA reads TGTGCCAGCAGGGGAGGGTTTAAGGGGACCTACGAGCAGTACTTC.

This clonotype occurred many times. The rearrangement uses TRBV12-3 or TRBV12-4 and TRBJ2-7; 11 bases are a match to TRBD1. The CDR3 has 14 amino acids. V lost 6 bases and J lost 0; bases outside the gene matches: 1. The CDR3 DNA is TGTGCCAGCAGGGGACAGGGGGTCTCCTACGAGCAGTACTTC. It specifies CASRGQGVSYEQYF.

The rearrangement links TRBV6-2 or TRBV6-3 to TRBJ2-3, with TRBD2 matching over 13 bases. CDR1 and CDR2 (germline): MNHEY, SVGEGT. The CDR3 spans 15 residues. Trimming removed 6 bases from V and 7 bases from J; junction bases left unmatched: 7. The CDR3 DNA is TGTGCCAGCAGCCAAAGGACTAGCGGGAGCTATACGCAGTATTTT. Translating gives CASSQRTSGSYTQYF.

For this clonotype: This may stem from a read error, because a much larger clone lies one nucleotide away. The chain joins TRBV4-3 to TRBJ2-4, with D tentatively TRBD2 (5 bases). The J call is in doubt because the DNA end fits TRBJ2-5 better. CDR3 length equals 13 residues. Germline V gene data show CDR1 as LGHNA and CDR2 as YSLEER. The CDR3 nucleotides are TGCGCCAGCAGCCGGGAGAGGTGGGAGACCCAGTACTTC. Its translation: CASSRERWETQYF.

The rearrangement uses TRBV10-1 and TRBJ2-5; 9 bases are a match to TRBD1. Germline V gene sequence: CDR1 WNHNN, CDR2 SYGVQD (reference sequence). V shed 6 bases, J shed 5 bases, and the junction held 16 bases outside the gene matches. CDR3 length: 17 amino acids. The CDR3 loop reads CASSPTAGQGSGETQYF. For the CDR3, the DNA is TGCGCCAGCAGCCCAACGGCCGGACAGGGGTCGGGGGAGACCCAGTACTTC.

This clonotype has a handful of counts. This rearrangement joins TRBV20-1 to TRBJ2-1; D perhaps matches TRBD2 (7 bases). The germline gives CDR1 DFQATT, CDR2 SNEGSKA (reference sequence). The CDR3 spans 11 residues. V lost 3 bases, J lost 15 bases, and 15 bases lay in between. The CDR3 DNA sequence: TGCAGTGCTAGGGGGCGGGGGCCCGTGTTCTTC. Translation gives CSARGRGPVFF.

For the CDR3, the DNA is TGTGCCAGCAGTTGGCAGGGCTGGGGCGAGCAGTACTTC. It specifies CASSWQGWGEQYF. The V and J genes are TRBV27 and TRBJ2-7; possible D gene TRBD1, 5 bases. Germline-derived CDR1 and CDR2 are MNHEY and SMNVEV (reference sequence). This CDR3 contains 13 residues. V was shortened by 4 bases and J by 6 bases, with 13 bases between the two germline ends.